This is a list of T cell receptor beta chains from one sample in a study of T cell repertoires in cytomegalovirus infection. MiXCR was run by TCRdb on the reads, yielding one entry per CDR3 protein. In the table there are approximately 120,000 distinct CDR3 sequences, 25% to 35% of which are singletons. No antigen has been identified for these receptors. Source: CD8+ T cells from cultured PBMCs, taken from culture after CMV antigen stimulation. The receptors shown here come from a human donor in good health (CMV status not recorded). Some clones in this sample may be carry-over from other donors' samples. The CDR3 runs from the conserved cysteine through the conserved F or W. A D gene is named only where the DNA matches it firmly. Where a row states a size, it is once, few, many or the class of an expanded clone; other rows omit it.

v_call: TRBV10-2; cdr3_length: 13; d_call: NA; clone_size: NA; j_call: TRBJ2-7; cdr3_nt: TGCGCCGGCAGTGAAGGGGTTGCCTACGAGCAGTACTTC; cdr3_aa: CAGSEGVAYEQYF
v_call: TRBV7-9; cdr3_length: 13; d_call: NA; clone_size: few; j_call: TRBJ2-3; cdr3_nt: TGTGCCAGCAGACCAGGGGCGTGGGATACGCAGTATTTT; cdr3_aa: CASRPGAWDTQYF
v_call: TRBV24-1; cdr3_length: 15; d_call: TRBD1; clone_size: many; j_call: TRBJ2-1; cdr3_nt: TGTGCCACCAGTGATTTAGGAGACAGGGGTAATGAGCAGTTCTTC; cdr3_aa: CATSDLGDRGNEQFF
v_call: TRBV7-9; cdr3_length: 17; d_call: NA; clone_size: NA; j_call: TRBJ2-5; cdr3_nt: TGTGCCAGCAGCTCAGATCGTTTGGCGGCCCTCGCGGAGACCCAGTACTTC; cdr3_aa: CASSSDRLAALAETQYF
v_call: TRBV7-2; cdr3_length: 16; d_call: NA; clone_size: many; j_call: TRBJ1-3; cdr3_nt: TGTGCCAGCAGCCCCGACACACTCCACATGGGAAACACCATATATTTT; cdr3_aa: CASSPDTLHMGNTIYF
v_call: TRBV11-2; cdr3_length: 16; d_call: TRBD1; clone_size: few; j_call: TRBJ2-2; cdr3_nt: TGTGCCAGCAGCTTCCGACAGGGCGGAAGGACCGGGGAGCTGTTTTTT; cdr3_aa: CASSFRQGGRTGELFF
v_call: TRBV12-3/TRBV12-4; cdr3_length: 14; d_call: NA; clone_size: many; j_call: TRBJ2-7; cdr3_nt: TGTGCCAGCAGTTTAGCGTCTCTTGTTTGGGAGCAGTACTTC; cdr3_aa: CASSLASLVWEQYF
v_call: TRBV5-1; cdr3_length: 14; d_call: NA; clone_size: few; j_call: TRBJ2-3; cdr3_nt: TGCGCCAGCAGCTTACTGGGCCAGGGAGATACGCAGTATTTT; cdr3_aa: CASSLLGQGDTQYF
v_call: TRBV3-1; cdr3_length: 13; d_call: NA; clone_size: few; j_call: TRBJ2-2; cdr3_nt: TGTGCCAGCATGGGGGTGAACACCGGGGAGCTGTTTTTT; cdr3_aa: CASMGVNTGELFF
v_call: TRBV5-1; cdr3_length: 14; d_call: TRBD2; clone_size: NA; j_call: TRBJ2-7; cdr3_nt: TGCGCCAGCAGCCGCCGGGAGGGCTTCTACGAGCAGTACTTC; cdr3_aa: CASSRREGFYEQYF
v_call: TRBV7-9; cdr3_length: 15; d_call: NA; clone_size: NA; j_call: TRBJ2-7; cdr3_nt: TGTGCCAGCAGCCCTAGGGGAGACTGGCCTAGGGAGCAGTACTTC; cdr3_aa: CASSPRGDWPREQYF
v_call: TRBV7-6; cdr3_length: 19; d_call: TRBD1; clone_size: few; j_call: TRBJ2-7; cdr3_nt: TGTGCCGTACAGGAGGGTGGAGGTCATCGGGACAGGGCTCTAAACGAGCAGTACTTC; cdr3_aa: CAVQEGGGHRDRALNEQYF